This TCR beta chain comes out of a study of T cell responses to AZD1222 COVID-19 vaccine. With 5 bases removed from V and 4 bases from J, the gap between germline ends came to 27 bases. Germline V lookup: CDR1 SGHVT, CDR2 SQSDAQ. This CDR3 has 18 residues. This clone appeared a single time. Its antigen is not identified. Whole-study findings and limits: Repertoires were obtained solely post-peak T cell response. Vaccine-associated CD4 TCRs ranged over spike, dominating at 160-218 and 743-854. Donor demographics were predominantly white British with a female majority; clonal diversity may be underestimated. Unmutated variant regions are reportedly the target of nearly half of TCRs that are spike-specific.

Using immunoSEQ multiplex PCR, the repertoire was profiled, and TCRdb retains in-frame clones only, with some absent. The repertoire includes about 130,000 clones, around nine tenths of them detected once, and more than 3.5% sits in the top ten. The chain employs TRBV7-4 and TRBJ2-7; TRBD1 is a possible D gene (6 bases). The starting material was peripheral blood, obtained on day 0 of AZD1222 vaccination. This sequence was found in an adult in good health. The CDR3 DNA sequence: TGTGCCAGCAGCCAGGGGCCCGGCTCCAGACTCGACAGTTACGAGCAGTACTTC. Encoded protein: CASSQGPGSRLDSYEQYF.